These T cell receptor beta chains were read from a single sample in a study of CD8+ T cells in alopecia areata. Using immunoSEQ multiplex PCR, the repertoire was profiled, and TCRdb retains in-frame clones only, with some absent. The profile shows 200,000 to 250,000 clones, about 56% of them singletons. The material sequenced was CD8+ T cells sorted from blood. These receptors all stem from a human donor in good health. Both conserved end residues are part of each CDR3. D genes are given only for firm matches. Clone size, where shown, is once, few, many, or a class for clones that have expanded.

TRBJ1-3	.	TRBV29-1	.	CSVEGAASSSGNTIYF	TGCAGCGTTGAAGGAGCAGCTTCAAGCTCTGGAAACACCATATATTTT
TRBJ1-1	.	TRBV29-1	.	CSAETNTEAFF	TGCAGCGCGGAAACTAACACTGAAGCTTTCTTT
TRBJ2-1	TRBD2	TRBV19	.	CASSIDGSGVEQFF	TGTGCCAGTAGTATAGATGGTAGCGGGGTTGAGCAGTTCTTC
TRBJ1-2	.	TRBV27	.	CASSPGYGYTF	TGTGCCAGCAGTCCCGGCTATGGCTACACCTTC
TRBJ2-3	.	TRBV5-1	.	CASSLWSEDTQYF	TGCGCCAGCAGCTTGTGGTCGGAAGATACGCAGTATTTT
TRBJ2-3	TRBD2	TRBV29-1	once	CSVERVTGGSTDTQYF	TGCAGCGTTGAACGCGTGACGGGGGGTAGCACAGATACGCAGTATTTT
TRBJ1-1	.	TRBV29-1	.	CSAREGNTEAFF	TGCAGCGCCCGGGAGGGGAACACTGAAGCTTTCTTT
TRBJ2-3	TRBD2	TRBV28	.	CASSSPRAGGKDTQYF	TGTGCCAGCAGTTCCCCAAGAGCGGGGGGCAAAGATACGCAGTATTTT
TRBJ2-1	.	TRBV19	few	CASSTTVEQFF	TGTGCCAGTAGTACGACGGTTGAGCAGTTCTTC
TRBJ2-7	.	TRBV5-6	.	CASSLQDEQYF	TGTGCCAGCAGCTTACAGGACGAGCAGTACTTC